What follows is one T cell receptor (beta chain) and its context. This entry is derived from a study of blood T cell repertoires in COVID-19. V shed 6 bases and J shed 3 bases, with 19 bases lying between them. The germline gives CDR1 SGHRS, CDR2 YFSETQ. The CDR3 totals 15 residues. Some clones are missing from TCRdb's copy, which holds only in-frame ones; the method was immunoSEQ multiplex PCR. The data hold roughly 65,000 clones, with about 86% observed a single time. The chain joins TRBV5-1 to TRBJ2-7; tentative D call: TRBD1 (5 bases). This TCR derives from a man aged 45-65 years with acute or convalescent COVID-19. The sample taken for sequencing was peripheral blood. CDR3 sequence (DNA): TGCGCCAGCAAACCTCCAGGGCAGGGCGGCTACGAGCAGTACTTC. It translates to CASKPPGQGGYEQYF.